The 10 T cell receptor beta chains reported below all come from one sample, sequenced in a study of radiation and T cells in renal cell carcinoma. Using immunoSEQ multiplex PCR, the repertoire was profiled, and TCRdb retains in-frame clones only, with some absent. The sample holds tens of thousands of clones, around 78% seen once. Time point described: blood 2 weeks post-SBRT. Treatment described: 15 Gy SBRT to primary tumor, nephrectomy 4 weeks later. Sequencing was performed on blood, taken from a patient whose treatment included radiotherapy and nephrectomy. Every receptor here comes from a man in his sixties with renal cell carcinoma.

The chain combines TRBV6-5 with TRBJ2-5; TRBD2 agrees at 10 bases. Looked up from germline, CDR1 is MNHEY and CDR2 is SVGAGI. The CDR3 length is 16 residues. The V and J ends lost 2 bases and 1 base, in that order; junction bases with no gene match: 4. CDR3 in amino acids: CASSYRASGSQETQYF. The CDR3 DNA reads as TGTGCCAGCAGTTACAGGGCTAGCGGGAGCCAAGAGACCCAGTACTTC.

This clone showed up just a few times. This chain uses TRBV2 with TRBJ1-3; no clear D. V lost 1 base and J 1 base, leaving 8 bases between the germline ends. This CDR3 is built from 15 residues. From germline, CDR1 is SNHLY and CDR2 FYNNEI. CDR3 nucleotide sequence: TGTGCCAGCAGTGAAGGACCCCAATCTGGAAACACCATATATTTT. It specifies CASSEGPQSGNTIYF.

The chain joins TRBV11-3 to TRBJ2-7; TRBD1 matches 12 bases. The germline V gene encodes CDR1 SGHNT and CDR2 YENEEA. The CDR3 extends over 15 amino acids. J was trimmed by 2 bases and V by 5 bases; bases with no gene match: 4. In nucleotides, the CDR3 is TGTGCCAGCAGCATGGGACAGGGGGCAGCCTACGAGCAGTACGTC. It is translated as CASSMGQGAAYEQYV.

J is TRBJ2-5 and V is TRBV2; 11 bases match TRBD1. The CDR3 extends over 16 amino acids. Trimming at V came to 1 base and at J to 5 bases, leaving 6 bases not matched to a gene. Germline loops: CDR1 SNHLY, CDR2 FYNNEI. This CDR3 reads CASSEVWTGGGETQYF. The CDR3 nucleotides read TGTGCCAGCAGTGAAGTATGGACAGGGGGCGGCGAGACCCAGTACTTC. Drawing the rest from reference TRBV2 and TRBJ2-5, the complete variable domain is EPEVTQTPSHQVTQMGQEVILRCVPISNHLYFYWYRQILGQKVEFLVSFYNNEISEKSEIFDDQFSVERPDGSNFTLKIRSTKLEDSAMYFCASSEVWTGGGETQYFGPGTRLLVL.

This clone was seen only a few times. The chain carries TRBV7-2 and TRBJ2-5; TRBD2 agrees at 9 bases. V dropped 2 bases and J dropped 2; count of bases not matched to a gene: 3. The CDR3 sequence is 15 residues long. CDR1 is SGHTA, CDR2 FQGNSA, per germline. CDR3 in amino acids: CASSLQRGVQETQYF. CDR3 nucleotides: TGTGCCAGCAGCTTACAGCGGGGGGTTCAAGAGACCCAGTACTTC.

The chain recombines TRBV11-3 with TRBJ2-1, with 9 bases lining up with TRBD1. This CDR3 is built from 15 residues. Germline CDR1 SGHNT, CDR2 YENEEA. Unmatched junction bases numbered 9, after V lost 5 bases and J lost 7 bases. DNA of the CDR3: TGTGCCAGCAGCATGGGGACAGGGTCGAGGAATGAGCAGTTCTTC. It is translated as CASSMGTGSRNEQFF. The full variable domain, its missing parts supplied by reference TRBV11-3 and TRBJ2-1, is EAGVVQSPRYKIIEKKQPVAFWCNPISGHNTLYWYLQNLGQGPELLIRYENEEAVDDSQLPKDRFSAERLKGVDSTLKIQPAELGDSAVYLCASSMGTGSRNEQFFGPGTRLTVL.

The J gene is TRBJ2-5, the V gene TRBV19; weak D call: TRBD1 (6 bases). Germline loops: CDR1 LNHDA, CDR2 SQIVND (reference sequence). V lost 3 bases to trimming and J lost 5 bases, with 16 bases between them. The CDR3 is made up of 15 amino acids. Here the CDR3 reads CASSINRAIGETQYF. CDR3 bases: TGTGCCAGTAGTATTAACAGGGCAATCGGGGAGACCCAGTACTTC.

This chain joins TRBV7-2 and TRBJ2-7; 10 bases fit TRBD1. This CDR3 contains 15 residues. V shed 4 bases and J 0 bases; nucleotides not matched to a gene: 3. In germline, CDR1 is SGHTA, CDR2 FQGNSA. CDR3 sequence (DNA): TGTGCCAGCAGCTACGGGACAGGGGCCTCCTACGAGCAGTACTTC. This encodes CASSYGTGASYEQYF.

This clone has a single count. V is TRBV27 and J is TRBJ2-5; D remains unclear. CDR3 size: 12 residues. V was pared by 8 bases and J by 4 bases, with 11 bases between. CDR1 MNHEY and CDR2 SMNVEV come from the germline V gene (reference sequence). CDR3 residues: CASQTGGETQYF. The CDR3 DNA sequence: TGTGCCAGCCAAACGGGCGGAGAGACCCAGTACTTC.

V and J are TRBV30 and TRBJ1-5; 9 nucleotides align to TRBD1. The CDR3 has 13 residues. Germline-derived CDR1 and CDR2 are GTSNPN and SVGIG (reference sequence). With V trimmed by 7 bases and J by 7 bases, 8 bases remained unmatched. CDR3 nucleotides: TGTGCCTTCACGGACAGGGGAGGACAGCCCCAGCATTTT. It is translated as CAFTDRGGQPQHF.